These 27 T cell receptor beta chains came from one sample sequenced in a study of T-cell reconstitution after alpha-beta-depleted transplantation in children. The TCRbeta library incorporated unique molecular identifiers. TCRdb recomputed calls from the PCR reads with MiXCR, one row per CDR3 protein. The data contain a few hundred thousand distinct CDR3 sequences, 9% to 12% of them seen just once; the ten biggest clones take up around 2.4%. The specimen was PBMCs from the stem cell graft donor, collected from the stem cell graft. The receptor source for this set is a human donor who donated a stem cell graft to a child with acute lymphoblastic leukemia.

Within the sample, this clonotype is medium-sized. V gene TRBV4-3 combines with J gene TRBJ1-2; the D is unclear. Deletions cut 3 bases from V and 0 bases from J, with 11 bases between. The CDR3 consists of 15 residues. Germline lookup yields CDR1 LGHNA and CDR2 YSLEER. The CDR3 sequence: CASSQSLPANYGYTF. As DNA, the CDR3 is TGCGCCAGCAGCCAGTCACTCCCCGCTAACTATGGCTACACCTTC.

The rearrangement joins TRBV4-1 to TRBJ1-1, with 8 bases identical to TRBD1. Germline CDR1 MGHRA, CDR2 YSYEKL. CDR3 size: 15 residues. V lost 3 bases, J lost 5 bases, and 8 bases stayed unmatched. CDR3 coding DNA: TGCGCCAGCAGCCAGAGTGGACAGGGAGGGACTGAAGCTTTCTTT. This sequence encodes CASSQSGQGGTEAFF.

The chain uses TRBV4-3 and TRBJ2-3; D is undetermined. Germline CDR1 reads LGHNA; CDR2 reads YSLEER. The CDR3 consists of 16 residues. V was shortened by 4 bases and J by 5 bases, with 19 bases between the two germline ends. CDR3 coding DNA: TGCGCCAGCAGCCCCTTCCTGGACCCTCCCGGAGATACGCAGTATTTT. It codes for CASSPFLDPPGDTQYF.

This clonotype was seen more than once but under ten times. V is TRBV4-3 and J is TRBJ2-7, with 8 bases aligning to TRBD1. This CDR3 is 16 amino acids long. Germline loops: CDR1 LGHNA, CDR2 YSLEER. V dropped 1 base and J dropped 0; count of bases not matched to a gene: 5. CDR3 loop: CASSQGRGQDSYEQYF. For the CDR3, the DNA is TGCGCCAGCAGCCAAGGGAGGGGACAGGACTCCTACGAGCAGTACTTC.

This clonotype was seen a handful of times. The gene calls are TRBV5-1 and TRBJ2-1; 12 positions match TRBD2. Looked up from germline, CDR1 is SGHRS and CDR2 is YFSETQ. V shed 4 bases and J 7 bases; nucleotides not matched to a gene: 12. This CDR3 spans 17 amino acids. This chain's CDR3 is CASSQGLAGGGGNEQFF. The CDR3 DNA is TGCGCCAGCAGCCAGGGACTAGCGGGTGGAGGGGGTAATGAGCAGTTCTTC. The whole variable domain, filled in from reference TRBV5-1 and TRBJ2-1, reads KAGVTQTPRYLIKTRGQQVTLSCSPISGHRSVSWYQQTPGQGLQFLFEYFSETQRNKGNFPGRFSGRQFSNSRSEMNVSTLELGDSALYLCASSQGLAGGGGNEQFFGPGTRLTVL.

This clonotype was detected many times. This chain connects TRBV7-2 to TRBJ2-1; no definite D call. The germline CDR1 and CDR2 sequences are SGHTA and FQGNSA. The CDR3 extends over 12 amino acids. Trimming cost V 4 bases and J 9 bases, with 10 bases left between them. Here the CDR3 DNA reads TGTGCCAGCAGCTCATCTAGAGCTGAGCAGTTCTTC. Protein sequence: CASSSSRAEQFF.

The CDR3: CASSQALLAGSSYNEQFF. CDR3 nucleotide sequence: TGTGCCAGCAGCCAAGCCCTCCTAGCGGGTAGCTCCTACAATGAGCAGTTCTTC. This chain uses TRBV3-1 with TRBJ2-1; 8 positions agree with TRBD2. The CDR3 contains 18 residues. In germline, CDR1 is LGHDT, CDR2 YNNKEL (reference sequence). V gave up 1 base and J gave up 0 bases; unmatched junction bases: 8.

This clonotype was observed a few times. V gene TRBV30 combines with J gene TRBJ2-1; possible D gene TRBD2, 5 bases. V was pared by 0 bases and J by 5 bases, with 14 bases between. The length of the CDR3 is 15 residues. Germline loops: CDR1 GTSNPN, CDR2 SVGIG (reference sequence). The CDR3 nucleotides are TGTGCCTGGAGTGTACGACTACGGGTCAACAATGAGCAGTTCTTC. Its translation: CAWSVRLRVNNEQFF.

The rearrangement joins TRBV7-9 to TRBJ1-3; 7 nucleotides line up with TRBD1. CDR3 size: 15 residues. J was trimmed by 2 bases and V by 4 bases; bases with no gene match: 5. Germline values: CDR1 SEHNR, CDR2 FQNEAQ (reference sequence). The CDR3 loop reads CASSWGQTTGNTIYF. The DNA for the CDR3 is TGTGCCAGCAGCTGGGGACAGACAACTGGAAACACCATATATTTT.

The chain joins TRBV4-2 to TRBJ2-7; the match to TRBD1 covers 11 bases. This CDR3 is built from 14 residues. Germline V gene data show CDR1 as LGHNA and CDR2 as YNFKEQ. Germline trimming cut 4 bases from V and 5 bases from J; bases unmatched to any gene: 4. CDR3 sequence: CASSLDRGRNEQYF. The CDR3 DNA is TGTGCCAGCAGCCTGGACAGGGGGCGGAACGAGCAGTACTTC.

This clonotype turned up a few times. The chain has TRBV2 and TRBJ2-6; no firm D call. Germline V gene lookup returns CDR1 SNHLY and CDR2 FYNNEI. V dropped 2 bases and J dropped 1 base, with 9 bases sitting between them. CDR3 length: 16 amino acids. The CDR3 nucleotides are TGTGCCAGCAGTGAATATGTGAGTTCTGGGGCCAACGTCCTGACTTTC. It codes for CASSEYVSSGANVLTF.

The V and J genes are TRBV10-3 and TRBJ2-2; a possible D gene is TRBD2 (5 bases). The CDR3 loop spans 15 amino acids. Germline-derived CDR1 and CDR2 are ENHRY and SYGVKD. The V end lost 7 bases, the J end lost 1 base, and 13 bases lay between the germline ends. The CDR3 loop is CAITRERLNTGELFF. CDR3 in DNA: TGTGCCATCACGCGCGAGCGGCTGAACACCGGGGAGCTGTTTTTT.

This clonotype turned up a few times. CDR3 sequence (DNA): TGCGCCAGCAGCTCCCTGGGCGGGGGGTTTCAATACCAGGGGATCGACACCGGGGAGCTGTTTTTT. It specifies CASSSLGGGFQYQGIDTGELFF. J is TRBJ2-2 and V is TRBV5-1, with TRBD2 matching over 8 bases. The junction had 25 bases not matched to a gene; V was cut back by 3 bases and J by 3 bases. CDR1 is SGHRS and CDR2 is YFSETQ in the germline V gene. The CDR3 runs to 22 residues.

This clonotype was seen a few times. This chain links TRBV7-9 with TRBJ2-7; D may match TRBD1 or TRBD2 (5 bases each). The CDR3 is 14 residues long. The V gene lost 7 bases and the J gene lost 8 bases, with 21 bases spanning the gap. CDR1 is SEHNR and CDR2 is FQNEAQ in the germline V gene (reference sequence). The CDR3 DNA reads TGTGCCAGCACCCGAGTAGGGACCCAGGACAAGCAGTACTTC. Its protein product is CASTRVGTQDKQYF.

This clonotype has a count of ten or more. This chain connects TRBV20-1 to TRBJ2-7; the D is unclear. CDR1 and CDR2 from the germline V gene are DFQATT and SNEGSKA (reference sequence). Trimming stripped 4 bases from V and 0 bases from J, with 10 bases between. The CDR3 is 13 residues long. The CDR3 bases are TGCAGTGCTAAGGCCCTTCCCTCCTACGAGCAGTACTTC. It specifies CSAKALPSYEQYF.

This chain connects TRBV20-1 to TRBJ2-7, with D perhaps TRBD2 (5 bases). CDR3 length equals 12 residues. Germline CDR1 is DFQATT and CDR2 is SNEGSKA (reference sequence). Between the trimmed V and J ends, which lost 8 bases and 0 bases, there was a span of 11 bases. The CDR3 protein is CSPWESSYEQYF. For the CDR3, the DNA is TGCAGTCCTTGGGAGAGCTCCTACGAGCAGTACTTC.

This chain joins TRBV12-3 or TRBV12-4 and TRBJ1-5, with TRBD1 as a possible D gene (6 bases). The CDR3 is made up of 15 amino acids. Trimming removed 5 bases from V and 5 bases from J, with 16 bases in between. CDR3 in amino acids: CASSLGGSRHQPQHF. CDR3 nucleotide sequence: TGTGCCAGCAGTCTAGGGGGTTCTCGACATCAGCCCCAGCATTTT.

The chain joins TRBV27 to TRBJ2-3; 10 nucleotides align to TRBD2. The junction had 5 bases not matched to a gene; V was cut back by 5 bases and J by 6 bases. Germline CDR1 MNHEY, CDR2 SMNVEV (reference sequence). The CDR3 covers 14 residues. CDR3: CASSLSGRSDTQYF. The CDR3 bases are TGTGCCAGCAGTCTTAGCGGGAGGTCGGATACGCAGTATTTT.

In this sample, this clonotype turned up many times. V and J are TRBV28 and TRBJ2-7; D is unclear. The CDR3 totals 14 residues. Germline CDR1 reads MDHEN; CDR2 reads SYDVKM. The V gene lost 5 bases and the J gene lost 0 bases, with 11 bases spanning the gap. The CDR3 is CASSLRRNSYEQYF. CDR3 nucleotide sequence: TGTGCCAGCAGTCTCAGGCGAAACTCCTACGAGCAGTACTTC. Complete variable domain (other parts from reference TRBV28 and TRBJ2-7): DVKVTQSSRYLVKRTGEKVFLECVQDMDHENMFWYRQDPGLGLRLIYFSYDVKMKEKGDIPEGYSVSREKKERFSLILESASTNQTSMYLCASSLRRNSYEQYFGPGTRLTVT.

The chain carries TRBV3-1 and TRBJ1-2, with 7 bases lining up with TRBD1. CDR1 is LGHDT, CDR2 YNNKEL, per germline (reference sequence). With V trimmed by 5 bases and J by 4 bases, 4 bases remained unmatched. The CDR3 covers 13 residues. The DNA of the CDR3 is TGTGCCAGCAGCGATACAGGGGCCTATGGCTACACCTTC. Translated, it gives CASSDTGAYGYTF.

Many counts were recorded for this clonotype. The CDR3 protein is CASSLMVLGNTGELFF. The CDR3 DNA reads TGTGCCAGCAGCTTAATGGTACTAGGGAACACCGGGGAGCTGTTTTTT. The genes are TRBV7-8 and TRBJ2-2; maybe TRBD2 (5 bases). CDR3 length: 16 residues. Germline V lookup: CDR1 SGHVS, CDR2 FQNEAQ. Trimming took off 2 bases at V and 1 base at J, with 11 bases between the two ends.

In this sample, this clonotype turned up a few times. V gene TRBV29-1 combines with J gene TRBJ2-2, with D unclear. The length of the CDR3 is 14 residues. Germline lookup yields CDR1 SQVTM and CDR2 ANQGSEA. Trimming pared 4 bases from V and 5 bases from J, leaving 14 bases between. This CDR3 reads CSVASWEGTGELFF. The CDR3 nucleotides read TGCAGCGTTGCGAGCTGGGAAGGAACCGGGGAGCTGTTTTTT.

This clonotype has a handful of counts. J is TRBJ1-3 and V is TRBV7-9, with D possibly being TRBD1 (6 bases). Germline loops: CDR1 SEHNR, CDR2 FQNEAQ (reference sequence). The CDR3 extends over 16 amino acids. V was shortened by 4 bases and J by 4 bases, with 17 bases between the two germline ends. DNA of the CDR3: TGTGCCAGCAGCTCCTCCTGGGCAGGGGCCGGAAACACCATATATTTT. Protein product: CASSSSWAGAGNTIYF.

The rearrangement links TRBV9 to TRBJ2-1; D might be TRBD1 or TRBD2, each matching 5 bases. Germline CDR1 reads SGDLS; CDR2 reads YYNGEE. V shed 2 bases and J shed 4 bases, with 13 bases lying between them. This CDR3 region has 15 residues. The CDR3: CASSVDRGEYNEQFF. The CDR3 DNA follows: TGTGCCAGCAGCGTGGATCGAGGGGAATACAATGAGCAGTTCTTC.

This clonotype showed up just a few times. The rearrangement uses TRBV5-1 and TRBJ2-1, with TRBD2 identical over 14 bases. V lost 3 bases and J lost 0; bases outside the gene matches: 5. CDR1 is SGHRS and CDR2 is YFSETQ in the germline V gene. The CDR3 loop spans 18 amino acids. CDR3 DNA sequence: TGCGCCAGCAGCTGGGGACTAGCGGGAGAGGGCTCCTACAATGAGCAGTTCTTC. This sequence encodes CASSWGLAGEGSYNEQFF.

This clonotype was picked up a small number of times. The V gene is TRBV27, the J gene TRBJ2-1; a possible D gene is TRBD1 (5 bases). Germline CDR1 and CDR2: MNHEY and SMNVEV (reference sequence). The ends were cut back, 6 bases at V and 7 bases at J, with 13 bases in the middle. The CDR3 spans 13 residues. The CDR3 sequence is CASRTQVSNEQFF. The CDR3 bases are TGTGCCAGCAGGACACAGGTCTCGAATGAGCAGTTCTTC.

This clonotype was recorded many times. J is TRBJ2-2 and V is TRBV12-3 or TRBV12-4; 7 bases align to TRBD2. The CDR3 length is 14 residues. The J segment lost 2 bases and the V segment lost 8 bases, leaving 5 bases of the junction unmatched. The CDR3 reads CASSRGVNTGELFF. The CDR3 coding sequence is TGTGCCAGCTCCCGGGGGGTCAACACCGGGGAGCTGTTTTTT.